This record concerns one TCR beta chain sequence. The antigen remains unidentified. The data were taken from a study of OX40 agonist ivuxolimab in advanced cancers. Study results and limitations: Among T cells, CD8+ cells averaged more expanded clones than CD4+ cells. Clonal expansion in partial responders at 0.1-3.0 mg/kg ranked among the lowest. CD4+ and CD8+ T cells in blood underwent clonal expansion by week 6 at 0.1 to 3.0 mg/kg.

The repertoire was sequenced with immunoSEQ multiplex PCR; TCRdb's copy has only in-frame clones and lacks some. The table shows approximately 70,000 clones, with around four fifths occurring only once. The sample consisted of CD4+ or CD8+ T cells sorted from blood, taken in a trial of the OX40 agonist ivuxolimab. This sequence originates from an adult with an advanced solid tumor such as melanoma, head and neck, liver or kidney cancer.

The CDR3 protein is CASSLQGIYEQYV. The CDR3 DNA reads as TGTGCCAGCAGTCTGCAGGGGATCTACGAGCAGTACGTC. The rearrangement links TRBV6-1 to TRBJ2-7; D is perhaps TRBD1 (6 bases). V lost 5 bases to trimming and J lost 3 bases, with 11 bases between them. CDR3 length: 13 residues. The germline gives CDR1 MNHNS, CDR2 SASEGT.